This TCR beta chain originates from a study of a mutant IDH1 vaccine in newly diagnosed glioma. Study in general: The study started vaccination 4-6 weeks after radiotherapy alone, or with temozolomide cycles. Earlier care involved radiotherapy, temozolomide, or both, and the majority received both.

After removal of 4 bases from V and 2 bases from J, the junction contained 4 bases not matched to a gene. The CDR3 runs 16 residues. In germline, CDR1 is SGHDT, CDR2 YYEEEE. The protocol was immunoSEQ multiplex PCR, while the TCRdb copy is restricted to in-frame clones and leaves out a portion. This sample has 60,000 or so clones, with about 90% found just once. The time point denotes: week 5, during vaccination. Alongside topical imiquimod, each dose of vaccine comprised 300 ug of mutant IDH1 20-mer peptide. Donor tumors were new WHO grade 3 or 4 IDH1-mutant, ATRX-lost astrocytomas. This clone was seen only once. Its antigen is unidentified. Study-wide results and limits: Changes in top peripheral clonotypes did not appear linked to pseudoprogression.

This chain uses TRBV5-6 with TRBJ2-7, with TRBD2 identical over 15 bases. The sequence came from a woman aged 40 to 50 with glioma. The sequencing here drew on PBMCs, taken from a glioma patient whose treatment included an IDH1 peptide vaccine. CDR3 sequence reads: CASSPGLAGGAYEQYF. The CDR3 bases are TGTGCCAGCAGCCCGGGACTAGCGGGGGGCGCCTACGAGCAGTACTTC.